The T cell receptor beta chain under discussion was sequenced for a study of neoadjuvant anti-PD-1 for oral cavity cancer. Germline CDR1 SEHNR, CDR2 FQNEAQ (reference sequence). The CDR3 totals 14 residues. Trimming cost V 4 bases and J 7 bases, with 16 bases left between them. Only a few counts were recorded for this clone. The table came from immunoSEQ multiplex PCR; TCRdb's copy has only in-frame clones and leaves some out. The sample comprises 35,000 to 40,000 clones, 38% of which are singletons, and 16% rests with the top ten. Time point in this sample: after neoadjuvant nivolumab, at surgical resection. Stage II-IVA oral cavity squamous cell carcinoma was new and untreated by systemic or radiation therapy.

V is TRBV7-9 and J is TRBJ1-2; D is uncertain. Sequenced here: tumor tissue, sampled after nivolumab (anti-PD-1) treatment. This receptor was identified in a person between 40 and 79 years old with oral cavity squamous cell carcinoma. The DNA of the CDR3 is TGTGCCAGCAGCTCAACCGCCGTGGGGTTTGGCTACACCTTC. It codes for CASSSTAVGFGYTF.